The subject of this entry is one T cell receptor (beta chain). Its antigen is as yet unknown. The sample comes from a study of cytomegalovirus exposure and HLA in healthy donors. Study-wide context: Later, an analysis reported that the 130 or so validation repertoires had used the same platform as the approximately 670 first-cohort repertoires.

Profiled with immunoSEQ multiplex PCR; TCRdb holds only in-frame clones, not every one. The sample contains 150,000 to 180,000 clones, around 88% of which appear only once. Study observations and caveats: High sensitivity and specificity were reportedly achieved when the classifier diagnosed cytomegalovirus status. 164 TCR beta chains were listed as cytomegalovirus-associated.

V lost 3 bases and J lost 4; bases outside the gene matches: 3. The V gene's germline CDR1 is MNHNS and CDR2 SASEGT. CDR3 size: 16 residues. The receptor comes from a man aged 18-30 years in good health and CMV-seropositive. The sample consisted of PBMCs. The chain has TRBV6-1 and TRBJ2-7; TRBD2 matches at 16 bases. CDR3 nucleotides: TGTGCCAGCAGTGACGGGACTAGCGGGGGGGTATACGAGCAGTACTTC. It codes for CASSDGTSGGVYEQYF.